The rows below give T cell receptor beta chains drawn from one sample of a study of a mutant IDH1 vaccine in newly diagnosed glioma. The antigens of these receptors remain unknown. Here immunoSEQ multiplex PCR was the method, and the copy in TCRdb shows in-frame clones only, minus some. The top ten clones hold over 7% of a sample with under 70,000 clones, about 86% of them seen once. The sequencing used PBMCs, collected from a glioma patient whose treatment included an IDH1 peptide vaccine. These receptors all stem from a woman between 45 and 60 years old with glioma. CDR3s include the opening cysteine and the closing phenylalanine or tryptophan. Each record gives: D gene, CDR3 length, J gene, clone size, V gene, CDR3 protein, CDR3 DNA. The D gene is left open where the match is weak. Part of the rows lack a size; the others show once, few, many or a class for expanded clones.

D gene: NA
CDR3 length: 14
J gene: TRBJ1-1
clone size: few
V gene: TRBV7-8
CDR3 protein: CASSPDEGRIQAFF
CDR3 DNA: TGTGCCAGCAGCCCCGACGAGGGGCGGATTCAAGCTTTCTTT

D gene: NA
CDR3 length: 13
J gene: TRBJ2-2
clone size: NA
V gene: TRBV29-1
CDR3 protein: CSVGGPDTGELFF
CDR3 DNA: TGCAGCGTAGGGGGGCCGGACACCGGGGAGCTGTTTTTT

D gene: NA
CDR3 length: 13
J gene: TRBJ1-2
clone size: NA
V gene: TRBV11-1
CDR3 protein: CASSLGIDYGYTF
CDR3 DNA: TGTGCCAGCAGCTTAGGAATTGACTATGGCTACACCTTC

D gene: TRBD1
CDR3 length: 13
J gene: TRBJ2-3
clone size: NA
V gene: TRBV5-4
CDR3 protein: CASSWEGDREIYF
CDR3 DNA: TGTGCCAGCAGCTGGGAGGGGGACAGGGAAATATATTTT

D gene: NA
CDR3 length: 14
J gene: TRBJ1-2
clone size: NA
V gene: TRBV5-6
CDR3 protein: CASSFTQPAYGYTF
CDR3 DNA: TGTGCCAGCAGCTTCACCCAGCCCGCCTATGGCTACACCTTC

D gene: TRBD2
CDR3 length: 17
J gene: TRBJ2-5
clone size: NA
V gene: TRBV14
CDR3 protein: CASSQDPSSGGWETQYF
CDR3 DNA: TGTGCCAGCAGCCAAGATCCCTCTAGCGGGGGTTGGGAGACCCAGTACTTC

D gene: NA
CDR3 length: 15
J gene: TRBJ2-2
clone size: few
V gene: TRBV6-1
CDR3 protein: CASITGTMNTGELFF
CDR3 DNA: TGTGCCAGCATTACAGGAACTATGAACACCGGGGAGCTGTTTTTT

D gene: TRBD2
CDR3 length: 15
J gene: TRBJ2-7
clone size: NA
V gene: TRBV7-8
CDR3 protein: CASSLGTSGTYEQYF
CDR3 DNA: TGTGCCAGCAGCTTGGGGACTAGCGGGACCTACGAGCAGTACTTC

D gene: NA
CDR3 length: 16
J gene: TRBJ1-3
clone size: NA
V gene: TRBV5-4
CDR3 protein: CASSLGGVQDGNTIYF
CDR3 DNA: TGTGCCAGCAGCTTGGGGGGGGTTCAGGATGGAAACACCATATATTTT

D gene: TRBD1
CDR3 length: 15
J gene: TRBJ2-2
clone size: NA
V gene: TRBV30
CDR3 protein: CASNRDRENTGELFF
CDR3 DNA: TGTGCCTCTAACCGGGACAGGGAAAACACCGGGGAGCTGTTTTTT

D gene: NA
CDR3 length: 15
J gene: TRBJ2-5
clone size: NA
V gene: TRBV5-1
CDR3 protein: CASSLEGAEGETQYF
CDR3 DNA: TGCGCCAGCAGCTTGGAGGGAGCGGAGGGAGAGACCCAGTACTTC

D gene: TRBD1
CDR3 length: 15
J gene: TRBJ2-5
clone size: few
V gene: TRBV5-4
CDR3 protein: CASSPSTGGGETQYF
CDR3 DNA: TGTGCCAGCAGCCCCTCCACAGGGGGCGGCGAGACCCAGTACTTC

D gene: NA
CDR3 length: 14
J gene: TRBJ2-5
clone size: NA
V gene: TRBV6-5
CDR3 protein: CASSSWGTGETQYF
CDR3 DNA: TGTGCCAGCAGTTCCTGGGGGACGGGGGAGACCCAGTACTTC

D gene: NA
CDR3 length: 13
J gene: TRBJ2-3
clone size: NA
V gene: TRBV29-1
CDR3 protein: CSVSPGGTDTQYF
CDR3 DNA: TGCAGCGTCAGTCCCGGGGGCACAGATACGCAGTATTTT

D gene: NA
CDR3 length: 14
J gene: TRBJ2-5
clone size: NA
V gene: TRBV19
CDR3 protein: CASRVTGSQETQYF
CDR3 DNA: TGTGCCAGTAGGGTTACAGGCTCCCAAGAGACCCAGTACTTC

D gene: TRBD1
CDR3 length: 16
J gene: TRBJ1-4
clone size: NA
V gene: TRBV7-2
CDR3 protein: CASSLTGTVGLEKLFF
CDR3 DNA: TGTGCCAGCAGCTTAACAGGGACAGTAGGGCTGGAAAAACTGTTTTTT

D gene: NA
CDR3 length: 14
J gene: TRBJ2-2
clone size: NA
V gene: TRBV9
CDR3 protein: CASSVRSLSGELFF
CDR3 DNA: TGTGCCAGCAGCGTCAGGTCTCTGTCCGGGGAGCTGTTTTTT

D gene: NA
CDR3 length: 13
J gene: TRBJ2-5
clone size: NA
V gene: TRBV9
CDR3 protein: CASSVGAEETQYF
CDR3 DNA: TGTGCCAGCAGCGTAGGTGCAGAAGAGACCCAGTACTTC

D gene: TRBD1
CDR3 length: 11
J gene: TRBJ1-2
clone size: once
V gene: TRBV6-5
CDR3 protein: CASGTGGRYTF
CDR3 DNA: TGTGCCAGTGGGACAGGGGGGCGCTACACCTTC

D gene: NA
CDR3 length: 12
J gene: TRBJ1-6
clone size: NA
V gene: TRBV7-2
CDR3 protein: CATSPPGSPLHF
CDR3 DNA: TGTGCCACCAGCCCCCCGGGTTCACCCCTCCACTTT

D gene: NA
CDR3 length: 13
J gene: TRBJ1-1
clone size: few
V gene: TRBV7-3
CDR3 protein: CASSQIRNTEAFF
CDR3 DNA: TGTGCCAGCAGCCAGATACGGAACACTGAAGCTTTCTTT

D gene: NA
CDR3 length: 13
J gene: TRBJ1-4
clone size: NA
V gene: TRBV6-1
CDR3 protein: CASSEAIIRKLFF
CDR3 DNA: TGTGCCAGCAGTGAAGCAATTATCCGGAAACTGTTTTTT

D gene: NA
CDR3 length: 12
J gene: TRBJ2-7
clone size: NA
V gene: TRBV7-9
CDR3 protein: CASSLGLGEQYF
CDR3 DNA: TGTGCCAGCAGCTTAGGACTAGGCGAGCAGTACTTC